Each of the 21 T cell receptor beta chains below was sequenced from the same sample in a study of blood T cell repertoires in COVID-19. Assay: immunoSEQ multiplex PCR; the TCRdb copy retains only in-frame clones and omits some. The table lists over 200,000 clones, approximately 84% of them singletons. The sample taken for sequencing was peripheral blood. These receptors were obtained from a man aged 45-60 years with active or convalescent COVID-19.

The rearrangement uses TRBV5-1 and TRBJ1-4; 9 bases are shared with TRBD1. The germline gives CDR1 SGHRS, CDR2 YFSETQ. The CDR3 loop spans 16 amino acids. The J segment lost 5 bases and the V segment lost 0 bases, leaving 5 bases of the junction unmatched. The CDR3 reads CASSLATGGRNEKLFF. CDR3 coding DNA: TGCGCCAGCAGCTTGGCAACAGGGGGCAGGAATGAAAAACTGTTTTTT. Full variable domain (rest looked up from reference TRBV5-1 and TRBJ1-4): KAGVTQTPRYLIKTRGQQVTLSCSPISGHRSVSWYQQTPGQGLQFLFEYFSETQRNKGNFPGRFSGRQFSNSRSEMNVSTLELGDSALYLCASSLATGGRNEKLFFGSGTQLSVL.

Worth noting for this clone: Germline is not matched at one junction end, which may reflect a read error. The gene calls are TRBV6-5 and TRBJ2-7; 7 bases match TRBD1. The CDR3 length is 13 residues. Germline loops: CDR1 MNHEY, CDR2 SVGAGI. This chain's CDR3 is CTSRETGPYEQYF. The DNA of the CDR3 is TGTACCAGCAGAGAGACAGGGCCCTACGAGCAGTACTTC.

The V gene is TRBV6-5, the J gene TRBJ1-1, with no clear D. CDR1 is MNHEY, CDR2 SVGAGI, per germline. The CDR3 runs to 14 residues. V lost 6 bases and J lost 5, with 16 bases in between. The CDR3 sequence is CASRALFAGTEAFF. The CDR3 bases are TGTGCCAGCAGGGCCCTCTTCGCGGGGACTGAAGCTTTCTTT.

J is TRBJ1-6 and V is TRBV5-1; 9 positions match TRBD1. Per germline, CDR1 SGHRS and CDR2 YFSETQ. After removal of 4 bases from V and 10 bases from J, the junction contained 9 bases not matched to a gene. The CDR3 has 15 residues. The CDR3 region has the DNA TGCGCCAGCAGCCCCCGGACAGGGGAATCATCACCCCTCCACTTT. Protein: CASSPRTGESSPLHF.

The rearrangement joins TRBV5-4 to TRBJ1-6; D unclear. The ends were cut back, 0 bases at V and 8 bases at J, with 9 bases in the middle. CDR3 length: 14 amino acids. The germline V gene has CDR1 SGHNT and CDR2 YYREEE (reference sequence). The CDR3 protein is CASSLVGLDSPLHF. DNA of the CDR3: TGTGCCAGCAGCTTGGTTGGGCTCGATTCACCCCTCCACTTT.

V gene TRBV19 combines with J gene TRBJ1-2, with 9 bases that match TRBD1. The CDR3 sequence is 13 residues long. Germline values: CDR1 LNHDA, CDR2 SQIVND (reference sequence). V was pared by 6 bases and J by 3 bases, with 2 bases of the junction left unmatched. The CDR3 DNA follows: TGTGCCAGTAGACGGACAGGGGACTATGGCTACACCTTC. It encodes CASRRTGDYGYTF.

This sequence joins TRBV7-2 and TRBJ2-2; D is possibly TRBD1 (6 bases). CDR1 SGHTA and CDR2 FQGNSA come from the germline V gene. V was pared by 5 bases and J by 3 bases, with 13 bases between. The CDR3 length is 15 residues. In DNA form, the CDR3 reads TGTGCCAGCAGCGTGTTCAGGGGCGACACCGGGGAGCTGTTTTTT. It specifies CASSVFRGDTGELFF.

A few counts support this clone. The chain uses TRBV5-1 and TRBJ2-2, with D possibly being TRBD2 (6 bases). This CDR3 spans 15 amino acids. From germline, CDR1 is SGHRS and CDR2 YFSETQ. Trimming pared 0 bases from V and 5 bases from J, leaving 11 bases between. The CDR3 here is CASSLEVAGTGELFF. For the CDR3, the DNA is TGCGCCAGCAGCTTGGAAGTGGCGGGGACCGGGGAGCTGTTTTTT.

The chain uses TRBV7-3 and TRBJ2-3; TRBD2 agrees at 13 bases. There are 17 residues in the CDR3. The germline gives CDR1 SGHTA, CDR2 FQGTGA. V lost 5 bases and J lost 4; bases outside the gene matches: 9. CDR3 amino acids: CASSISGTSGAADTQYF. The CDR3 coding sequence is TGTGCCAGCAGCATCTCCGGGACTAGCGGGGCTGCAGATACGCAGTATTTT. Full variable domain (missing parts from reference TRBV7-3 and TRBJ2-3): GAGVSQTPSNKVTEKGKYVELRCDPISGHTALYWYRQSLGQGPEFLIYFQGTGAADDSGLPNDRFFAVRPEGSVSTLKIQRTERGDSAVYLCASSISGTSGAADTQYFGPGTRLTVL.

The chain links TRBV5-1 to TRBJ1-2, with 9 bases lining up with TRBD1. Trimming removed 0 bases from V and 6 bases from J; junction bases left unmatched: 6. CDR3 length: 15 residues. Germline CDR1 reads SGHRS; CDR2 reads YFSETQ. The CDR3 nucleotides read TGCGCCAGCAGCTTGGAAACGGGACAGGGAAATGGCTACACCTTC. It is translated as CASSLETGQGNGYTF.

The genes are TRBV4-2 and TRBJ1-2; 7 nucleotides agree with TRBD1. The CDR3 runs 14 residues. V lost 4 bases and J lost 3; bases outside the gene matches: 5. Per the germline V gene, CDR1 is LGHNA and CDR2 is YNFKEQ. In nucleotides, the CDR3 is TGTGCCAGCAGCCCCCCGGGACAGCACTATGGCTACACCTTC. Encoded protein: CASSPPGQHYGYTF.

V and J are TRBV7-9 and TRBJ2-3; the match to TRBD2 covers 9 bases. Germline CDR1 and CDR2: SEHNR and FQNEAQ (reference sequence). Trimming cost V 3 bases and J 1 base; bases outside gene matches: 2. The CDR3 is made up of 15 amino acids. CDR3 residues: CASSFQRGGTDTQYF. In nucleotides, the CDR3 is TGTGCCAGCAGCTTCCAGCGGGGGGGCACAGATACGCAGTATTTT. The whole variable domain, remainder taken from reference TRBV7-9 and TRBJ2-3, is DTGVSQNPRHKITKRGQNVTFRCDPISEHNRLYWYRQTLGQGPEFLTYFQNEAQLEKSRLLSDRFSAERPKGSFSTLEIQRTEQGDSAMYLCASSFQRGGTDTQYFGPGTRLTVL.

This clone has at least ten counts. The chain is built from TRBV27 and TRBJ2-1, with 13 bases that match TRBD2. Germline V CDR1 and CDR2: MNHEY, SMNVEV (reference sequence). The J segment lost 4 bases and the V segment lost 5 bases, leaving 2 bases of the junction unmatched. This CDR3 is 15 amino acids long. CDR3: CASSRLAGGYNEQFF. For the CDR3, the DNA is TGTGCCAGCAGTAGACTAGCGGGGGGTTACAATGAGCAGTTCTTC.

V and J are TRBV7-9 and TRBJ1-1; 7 bases are shared with TRBD1. This CDR3 is built from 14 residues. Germline V lookup: CDR1 SEHNR, CDR2 FQNEAQ (reference sequence). Germline trimming cut 5 bases from V and 3 bases from J; bases unmatched to any gene: 6. CDR3 bases: TGTGCCAGCAGCCCCGACAGGGTGGACACTGAAGCTTTCTTT. Encoded protein: CASSPDRVDTEAFF.

This rearrangement joins TRBV6-5 to TRBJ1-1; tentatively, D is TRBD1 (5 bases). The CDR3 sequence is 13 residues long. Germline-derived CDR1 and CDR2 are MNHEY and SVGAGI. Trimming shortened V by 5 bases and J by 5 bases, and 12 bases separated the two germline ends. CDR3 residues: CASSPGRVTEAFF. DNA for the CDR3: TGTGCCAGCAGTCCCGGCAGGGTGACTGAAGCTTTCTTT.

The chain combines TRBV30 with TRBJ2-2; TRBD2 is a possible D gene (5 bases). The ends were cut back, 3 bases at V and 2 bases at J, with 13 bases in the middle. Looked up from germline, CDR1 is GTSNPN and CDR2 is SVGIG (reference sequence). This CDR3 comprises 15 residues. As DNA, the CDR3 is TGTGCCTGGAGCCCTCTCGGGGAAAACACCGGGGAGCTGTTTTTT. It encodes CAWSPLGENTGELFF.

V and J are TRBV6-5 and TRBJ1-1; TRBD1 is a possible D gene (5 bases). The CDR3 has 15 amino acids. CDR1 and CDR2 (germline): MNHEY, SVGAGI. Trimming cost V 6 bases and J 4 bases, with 18 bases left between them. The CDR3 reads CASSPVGGAGTEAFF. For the CDR3, the DNA is TGTGCCAGCAGCCCCGTGGGGGGTGCGGGCACTGAAGCTTTCTTT.

This clone was seen a handful of times. The gene calls are TRBV2 and TRBJ1-5; TRBD1 matches at 8 bases. CDR1 and CDR2 from the germline V gene are SNHLY and FYNNEI. There are 13 residues in the CDR3. Trimming cost V 7 bases and J 6 bases; bases outside gene matches: 5. The CDR3 DNA sequence: TGTGCCAGCACTAACAGGGGGACTCAGCCCCAGCATTTT. It specifies CASTNRGTQPQHF.

This chain joins TRBV12-3 or TRBV12-4 and TRBJ1-2; D is unclear. The CDR3 contains 12 residues. V gave up 10 bases and J gave up 7 bases, with 16 bases separating them. CDR3 nucleotides: TGTGCCACAAATTATGAGTATGGTGGCTACACCTTC. It is translated as CATNYEYGGYTF.

The rearrangement joins TRBV29-1 to TRBJ2-5; 8 positions agree with TRBD2. The V gene end was trimmed by 6 bases and the J gene end by 1 base; junction bases not matched to a gene: 10. This CDR3 has 15 residues. Germline loops: CDR1 SQVTM, CDR2 ANQGSEA. CDR3 sequence (DNA): TGCAGCGTCGAGGGACTAGGAGGGGTCCAAGAGACCCAGTACTTC. Translated: CSVEGLGGVQETQYF. The full variable domain, in which reference TRBV29-1 and TRBJ2-5 provide the parts outside the CDR3, is SAVISQKPSRDICQRGTSLTIQCQVDSQVTMMFWYRQQPGQSLTLIATANQGSEATYESGFVIDKFPISRPNLTFSTLTVSNMSPEDSSIYLCSVEGLGGVQETQYFGPGTRLLVL.

The V call is TRBV27, the J call TRBJ1-2, with D possibly matching TRBD1 (5 bases). V was clipped by 6 bases and J by 0 bases, with 14 bases between them. This CDR3 is 15 amino acids long. CDR1 is MNHEY, CDR2 SMNVEV, per germline (reference sequence). The chain's CDR3 is CASRSLGLANYGYTF. The CDR3 DNA sequence: TGTGCCAGCAGGTCTTTGGGGCTTGCTAACTATGGCTACACCTTC.